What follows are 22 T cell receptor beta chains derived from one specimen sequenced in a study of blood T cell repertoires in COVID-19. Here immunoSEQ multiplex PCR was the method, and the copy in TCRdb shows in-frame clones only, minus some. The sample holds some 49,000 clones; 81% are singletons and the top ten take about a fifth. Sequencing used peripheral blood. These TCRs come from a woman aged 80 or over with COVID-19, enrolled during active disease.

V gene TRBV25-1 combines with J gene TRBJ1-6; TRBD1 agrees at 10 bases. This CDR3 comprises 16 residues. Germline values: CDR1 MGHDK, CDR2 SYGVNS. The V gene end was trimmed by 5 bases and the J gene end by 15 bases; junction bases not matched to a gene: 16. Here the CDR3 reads CASSPRTGGSFQYLHF. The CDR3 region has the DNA TGTGCCAGCAGTCCCCGGACAGGGGGATCGTTTCAATACCTCCACTTT. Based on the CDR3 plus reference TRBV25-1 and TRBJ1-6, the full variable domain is EADIYQTPRYLVIGTGKKITLECSQTMGHDKMYWYQQDPGMELHLIHYSYGVNSTEKGDLSSESTVSRIRTEHFPLTLESARPSHTSQYLCASSPRTGGSFQYLHFGNGTRLTVT.

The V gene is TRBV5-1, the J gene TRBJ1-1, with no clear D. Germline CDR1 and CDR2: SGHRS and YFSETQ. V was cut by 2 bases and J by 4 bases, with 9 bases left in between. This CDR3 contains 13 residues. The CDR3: CASSFRRGTEAFF. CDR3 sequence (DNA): TGCGCCAGCAGCTTCCGACGCGGCACTGAAGCTTTCTTT. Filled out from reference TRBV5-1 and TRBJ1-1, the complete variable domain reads KAGVTQTPRYLIKTRGQQVTLSCSPISGHRSVSWYQQTPGQGLQFLFEYFSETQRNKGNFPGRFSGRQFSNSRSEMNVSTLELGDSALYLCASSFRRGTEAFFGQGTRLTVV.

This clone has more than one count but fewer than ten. Written as DNA, the CDR3 is TGTGCCTGGAGGCAGCGGGACAGGGAACCCAGGGGTGGCTACACCTTC. This sequence encodes CAWRQRDREPRGGYTF. The genes are TRBV30 and TRBJ1-2, with TRBD1 matching 9 bases. With V trimmed by 3 bases and J by 7 bases, 15 bases remained unmatched. The CDR3 contains 16 residues. Germline V gene sequence: CDR1 GTSNPN, CDR2 SVGIG (reference sequence).

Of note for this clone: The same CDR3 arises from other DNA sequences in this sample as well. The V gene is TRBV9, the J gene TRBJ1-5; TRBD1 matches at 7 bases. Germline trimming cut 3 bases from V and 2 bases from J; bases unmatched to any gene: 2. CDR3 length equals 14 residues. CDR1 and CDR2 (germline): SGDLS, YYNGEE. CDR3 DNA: TGTGCCAGCAGCGCGGGGACAGGCAATCAGCCCCAGCATTTT. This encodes CASSAGTGNQPQHF.

DNA of the CDR3: TGTGCCAGCAGTCTCCGGGACAGTCTCTACCAATTCTACGAGCAGTACTTC. Protein sequence: CASSLRDSLYQFYEQYF. This sequence joins TRBV6-6 and TRBJ2-7; TRBD1 matches at 7 bases. The CDR3 has 17 amino acids. With V trimmed by 5 bases and J by 3 bases, 16 bases remained unmatched. From germline, CDR1 is MNHNY and CDR2 SVGAGI (reference sequence).

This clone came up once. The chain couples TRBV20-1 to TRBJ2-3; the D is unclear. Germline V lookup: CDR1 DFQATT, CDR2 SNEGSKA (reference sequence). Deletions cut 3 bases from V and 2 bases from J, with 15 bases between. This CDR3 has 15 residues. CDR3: CSASRSSDPTDTQYF. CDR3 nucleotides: TGCAGTGCTAGTAGGTCTAGTGATCCCACAGATACGCAGTATTTT.

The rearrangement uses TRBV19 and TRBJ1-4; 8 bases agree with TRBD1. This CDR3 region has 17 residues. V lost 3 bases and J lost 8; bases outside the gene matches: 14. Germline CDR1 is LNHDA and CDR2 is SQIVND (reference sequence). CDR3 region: CASSMEGRGRRDEKLFF. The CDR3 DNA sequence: TGTGCCAGTAGTATGGAGGGCAGGGGGCGCCGCGACGAAAAACTGTTTTTT.

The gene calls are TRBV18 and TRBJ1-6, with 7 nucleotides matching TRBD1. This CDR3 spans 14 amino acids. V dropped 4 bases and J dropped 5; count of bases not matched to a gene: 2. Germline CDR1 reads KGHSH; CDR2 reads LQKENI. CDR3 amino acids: CASSRDSHNSPLHF. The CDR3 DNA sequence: TGTGCCAGCTCACGGGACAGCCATAATTCACCCCTCCACTTT.

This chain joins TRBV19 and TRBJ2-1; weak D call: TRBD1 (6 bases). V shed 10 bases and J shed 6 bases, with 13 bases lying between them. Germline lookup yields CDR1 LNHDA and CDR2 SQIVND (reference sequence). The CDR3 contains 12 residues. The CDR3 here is CATSPGVNEQFF. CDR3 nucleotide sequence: TGTGCCACCTCCCCAGGGGTCAATGAGCAGTTCTTC.

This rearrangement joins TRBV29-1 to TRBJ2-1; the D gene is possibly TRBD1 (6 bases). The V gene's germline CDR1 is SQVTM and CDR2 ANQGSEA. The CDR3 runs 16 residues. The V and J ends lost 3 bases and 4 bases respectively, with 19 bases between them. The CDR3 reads CSVDLQGQRGYNEQFF. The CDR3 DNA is TGCAGCGTTGACCTGCAGGGACAAAGGGGTTACAATGAGCAGTTCTTC.

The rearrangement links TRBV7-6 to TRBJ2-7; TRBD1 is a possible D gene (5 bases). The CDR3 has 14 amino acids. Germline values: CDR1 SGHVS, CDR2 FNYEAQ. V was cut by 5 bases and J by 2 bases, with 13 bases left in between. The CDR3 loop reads CASSRDSGPYEQYF. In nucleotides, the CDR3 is TGTGCCAGCAGCCGCGACAGTGGGCCCTACGAGCAGTACTTC. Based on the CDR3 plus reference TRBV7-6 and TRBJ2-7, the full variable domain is GAGVSQSPRYKVTKRGQDVALRCDPISGHVSLYWYRQALGQGPEFLTYFNYEAQQDKSGLPNDRFSAERPEGSISTLTIQRTEQRDSAMYRCASSRDSGPYEQYFGPGTRLTVT.

CDR3 amino acids: CASGWITTGQYF. CDR3 DNA sequence: TGTGCCAGCGGTTGGATAACGACGGGGCAGTACTTC. V and J are TRBV5-8 and TRBJ2-7; D unclear. There are 12 residues in the CDR3. Germline values: CDR1 SGHTS, CDR2 YDEGEE. V shed 7 bases and J shed 9 bases, with 17 bases lying between them.

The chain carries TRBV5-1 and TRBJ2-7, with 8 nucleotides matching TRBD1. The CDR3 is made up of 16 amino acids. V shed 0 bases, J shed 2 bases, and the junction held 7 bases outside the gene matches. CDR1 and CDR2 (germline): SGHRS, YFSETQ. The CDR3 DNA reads TGCGCCAGCAGCTTGGAGACAGGGGTGCCAACCTACGAGCAGTACTTC. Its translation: CASSLETGVPTYEQYF.

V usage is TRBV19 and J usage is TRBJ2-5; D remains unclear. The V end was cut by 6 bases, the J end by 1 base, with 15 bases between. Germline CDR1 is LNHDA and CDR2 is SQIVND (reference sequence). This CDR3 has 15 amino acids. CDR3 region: CASSSPAEPQETQYF. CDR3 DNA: TGTGCCAGTAGCTCCCCGGCGGAACCCCAAGAGACCCAGTACTTC.

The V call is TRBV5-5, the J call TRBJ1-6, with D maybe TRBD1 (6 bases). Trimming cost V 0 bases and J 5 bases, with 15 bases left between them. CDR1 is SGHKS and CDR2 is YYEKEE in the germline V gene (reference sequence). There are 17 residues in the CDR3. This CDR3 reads CASSLGGGTGHNSPLHF. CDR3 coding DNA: TGTGCCAGCAGCTTGGGAGGGGGAACGGGCCATAATTCACCCCTCCACTTT.

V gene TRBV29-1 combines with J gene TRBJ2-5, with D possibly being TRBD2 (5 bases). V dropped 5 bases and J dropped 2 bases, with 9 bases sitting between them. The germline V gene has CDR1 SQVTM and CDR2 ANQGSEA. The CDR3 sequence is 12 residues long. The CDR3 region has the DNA TGCAGCGTTCAGGAGCGGCAAGAGACCCAGTACTTC. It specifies CSVQERQETQYF.

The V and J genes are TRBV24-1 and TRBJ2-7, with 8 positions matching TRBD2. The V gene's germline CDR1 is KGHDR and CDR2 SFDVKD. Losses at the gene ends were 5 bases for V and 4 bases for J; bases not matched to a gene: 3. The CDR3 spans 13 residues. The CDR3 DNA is TGTGCCACCAGTGCCGCTAGCGGGTACGAGCAGTACTTC. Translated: CATSAASGYEQYF.

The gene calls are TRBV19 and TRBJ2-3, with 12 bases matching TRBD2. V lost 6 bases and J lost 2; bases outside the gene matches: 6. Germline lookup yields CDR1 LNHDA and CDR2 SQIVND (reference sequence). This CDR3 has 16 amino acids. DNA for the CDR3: TGTGCCAGTAGAAACCTAGCGGGAGGGAACACAGATACGCAGTATTTT. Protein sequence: CASRNLAGGNTDTQYF.

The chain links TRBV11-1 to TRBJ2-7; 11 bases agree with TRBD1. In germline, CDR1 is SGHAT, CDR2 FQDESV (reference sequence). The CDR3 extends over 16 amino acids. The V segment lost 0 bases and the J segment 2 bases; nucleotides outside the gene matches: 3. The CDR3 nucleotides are TGTGCCAGCAGCTTAGCGGGACAGGGGGAACCCTACGAGCAGTACTTC. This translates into CASSLAGQGEPYEQYF.

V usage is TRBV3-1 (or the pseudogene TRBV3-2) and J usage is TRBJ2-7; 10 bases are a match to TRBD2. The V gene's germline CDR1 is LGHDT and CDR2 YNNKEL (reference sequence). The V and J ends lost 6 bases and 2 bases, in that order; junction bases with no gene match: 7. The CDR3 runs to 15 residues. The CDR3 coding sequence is TGTGCCAGCAGACAGCGGGAGGGCGCCGCCTACGAGCAGTACTTC. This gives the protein CASRQREGAAYEQYF.

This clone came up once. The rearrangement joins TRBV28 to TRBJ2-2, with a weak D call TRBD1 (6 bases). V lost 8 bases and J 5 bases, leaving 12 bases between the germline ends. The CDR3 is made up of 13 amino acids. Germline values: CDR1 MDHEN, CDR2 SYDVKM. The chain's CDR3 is CASSTRGTGELFF. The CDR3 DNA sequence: TGTGCCAGCTCCACCAGGGGAACCGGGGAGCTGTTTTTT.

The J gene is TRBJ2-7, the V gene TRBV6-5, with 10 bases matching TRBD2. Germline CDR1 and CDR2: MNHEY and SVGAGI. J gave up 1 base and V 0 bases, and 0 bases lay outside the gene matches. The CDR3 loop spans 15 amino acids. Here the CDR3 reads CASSYSLAGSYEQYF. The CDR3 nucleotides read TGTGCCAGCAGTTACTCACTAGCGGGGTCCTACGAGCAGTACTTC.